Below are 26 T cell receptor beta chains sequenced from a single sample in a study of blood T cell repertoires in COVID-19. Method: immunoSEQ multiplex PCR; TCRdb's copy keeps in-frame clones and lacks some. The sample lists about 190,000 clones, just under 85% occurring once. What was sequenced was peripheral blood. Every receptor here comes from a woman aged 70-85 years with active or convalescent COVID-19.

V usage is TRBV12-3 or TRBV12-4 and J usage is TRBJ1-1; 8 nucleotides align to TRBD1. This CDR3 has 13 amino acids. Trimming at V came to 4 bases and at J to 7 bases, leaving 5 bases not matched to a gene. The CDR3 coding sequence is TGTGCCAGCAGTTCGGACAGGGCCCTTGAAGCTTTCTTT. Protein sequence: CASSSDRALEAFF.

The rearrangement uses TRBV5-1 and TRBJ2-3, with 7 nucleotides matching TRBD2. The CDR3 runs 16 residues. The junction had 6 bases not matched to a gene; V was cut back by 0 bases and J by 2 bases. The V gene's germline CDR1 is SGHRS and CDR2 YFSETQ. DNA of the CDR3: TGCGCCAGCAGCTTGGAATTAGCGGGTTTCACAGATACGCAGTATTTT. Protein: CASSLELAGFTDTQYF.

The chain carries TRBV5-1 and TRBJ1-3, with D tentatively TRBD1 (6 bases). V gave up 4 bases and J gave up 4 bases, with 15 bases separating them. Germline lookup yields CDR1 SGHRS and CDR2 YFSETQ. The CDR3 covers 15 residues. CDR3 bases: TGCGCCAGCAGCGGAACGCAGGGGTACGGAAACACCATATATTTT. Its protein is CASSGTQGYGNTIYF. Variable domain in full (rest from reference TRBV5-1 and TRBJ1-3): KAGVTQTPRYLIKTRGQQVTLSCSPISGHRSVSWYQQTPGQGLQFLFEYFSETQRNKGNFPGRFSGRQFSNSRSEMNVSTLELGDSALYLCASSGTQGYGNTIYFGEGSWLTVV.

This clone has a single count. DNA for the CDR3: TGTGCCAGCATCGGGCTAGCGGGTAGCTACAATGAGCAGTTCTTC. This gives the protein CASIGLAGSYNEQFF. The genes are TRBV19 and TRBJ2-1; 8 bases align to TRBD2. CDR1 is LNHDA, CDR2 SQIVND, per germline (reference sequence). The CDR3 is made up of 15 amino acids. J was trimmed by 3 bases and V by 9 bases; bases with no gene match: 10.

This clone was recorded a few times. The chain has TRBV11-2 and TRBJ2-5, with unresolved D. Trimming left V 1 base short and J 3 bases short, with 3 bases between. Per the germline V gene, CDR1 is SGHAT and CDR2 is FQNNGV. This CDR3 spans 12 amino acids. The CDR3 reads CASSLGKETQYF. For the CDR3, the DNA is TGTGCCAGCAGCTTAGGTAAAGAGACCCAGTACTTC.

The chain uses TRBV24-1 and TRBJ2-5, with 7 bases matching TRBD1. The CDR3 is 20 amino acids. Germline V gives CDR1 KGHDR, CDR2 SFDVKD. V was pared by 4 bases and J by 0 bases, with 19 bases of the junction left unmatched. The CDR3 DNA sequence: TGTGCCACCAGTGACCCAAGCCGGGACAGTAAAATGGGGAACCAAGAGACCCAGTACTTC. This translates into CATSDPSRDSKMGNQETQYF.

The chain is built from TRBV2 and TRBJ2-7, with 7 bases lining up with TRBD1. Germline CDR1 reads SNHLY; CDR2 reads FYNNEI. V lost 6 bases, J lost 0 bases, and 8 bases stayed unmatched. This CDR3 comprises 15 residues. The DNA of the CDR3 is TGTGCCAGCAGCAAGGCACAGGGGAGCTCCTACGAGCAGTACTTC. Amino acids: CASSKAQGSSYEQYF.

The CDR3 reads CASSLYAGSRTEAFF. The CDR3 nucleotides are TGCGCCAGCAGCTTGTACGCAGGGTCCCGCACTGAAGCTTTCTTT. The chain carries TRBV5-1 and TRBJ1-1; D perhaps matches TRBD1 (5 bases). Germline V gives CDR1 SGHRS, CDR2 YFSETQ. Trimming removed 1 base at V and 4 bases at J, with 14 bases between. The CDR3 runs to 15 residues. The whole variable domain, remainder taken from reference TRBV5-1 and TRBJ1-1, is KAGVTQTPRYLIKTRGQQVTLSCSPISGHRSVSWYQQTPGQGLQFLFEYFSETQRNKGNFPGRFSGRQFSNSRSEMNVSTLELGDSALYLCASSLYAGSRTEAFFGQGTRLTVV.

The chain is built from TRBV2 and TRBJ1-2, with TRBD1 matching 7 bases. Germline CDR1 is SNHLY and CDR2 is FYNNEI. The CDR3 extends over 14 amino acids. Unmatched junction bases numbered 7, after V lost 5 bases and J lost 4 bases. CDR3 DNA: TGTGCCAGCAGTCGGGACAGTACCAGCTATGGCTACACCTTC. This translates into CASSRDSTSYGYTF. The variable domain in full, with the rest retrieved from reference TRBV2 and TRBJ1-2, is EPEVTQTPSHQVTQMGQEVILRCVPISNHLYFYWYRQILGQKVEFLVSFYNNEISEKSEIFDDQFSVERPDGSNFTLKIRSTKLEDSAMYFCASSRDSTSYGYTFGSGTRLTVV.

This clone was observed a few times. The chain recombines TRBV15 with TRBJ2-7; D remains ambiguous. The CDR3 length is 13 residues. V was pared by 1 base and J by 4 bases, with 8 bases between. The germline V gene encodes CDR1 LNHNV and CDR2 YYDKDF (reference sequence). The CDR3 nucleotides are TGTGCCACCAGCAGAGGGGCGAGTTACGAGCAGTACTTC. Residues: CATSRGASYEQYF. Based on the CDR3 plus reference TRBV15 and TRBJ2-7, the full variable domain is DAMVIQNPRYQVTQFGKPVTLSCSQTLNHNVMYWYQQKSSQAPKLLFHYYDKDFNNEADTPDNFQSRRPNTSFCFLDIRSPGLGDTAMYLCATSRGASYEQYFGPGTRLTVT.

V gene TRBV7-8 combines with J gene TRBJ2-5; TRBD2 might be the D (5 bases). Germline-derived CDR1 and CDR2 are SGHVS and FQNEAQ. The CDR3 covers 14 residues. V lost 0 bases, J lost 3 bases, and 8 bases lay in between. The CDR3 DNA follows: TGTGCCAGCAGCTTAGCATACGGGGAAGAGACCCAGTACTTC. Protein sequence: CASSLAYGEETQYF.

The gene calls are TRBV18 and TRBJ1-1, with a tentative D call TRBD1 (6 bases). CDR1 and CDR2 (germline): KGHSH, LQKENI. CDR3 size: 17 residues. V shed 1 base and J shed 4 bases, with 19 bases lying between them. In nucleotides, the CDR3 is TGTGCCAGCTCACCACTTGGGAACCACAGGGTGGGCACTGAAGCTTTCTTT. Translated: CASSPLGNHRVGTEAFF.

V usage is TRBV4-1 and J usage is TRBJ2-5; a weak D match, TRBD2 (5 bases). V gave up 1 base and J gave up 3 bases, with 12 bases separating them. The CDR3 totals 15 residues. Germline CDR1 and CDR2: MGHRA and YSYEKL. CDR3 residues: CASSQGYGKKETQYF. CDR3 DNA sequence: TGCGCCAGCAGCCAAGGCTACGGGAAAAAAGAGACCCAGTACTTC.

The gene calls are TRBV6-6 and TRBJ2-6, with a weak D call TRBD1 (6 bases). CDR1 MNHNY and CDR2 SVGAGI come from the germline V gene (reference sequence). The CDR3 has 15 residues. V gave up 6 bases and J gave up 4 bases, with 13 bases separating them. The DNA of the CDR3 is TGTGCCAGCAGCGACAGGACTCTGGGGGCCAACGTCCTGACTTTC. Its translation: CASSDRTLGANVLTF.

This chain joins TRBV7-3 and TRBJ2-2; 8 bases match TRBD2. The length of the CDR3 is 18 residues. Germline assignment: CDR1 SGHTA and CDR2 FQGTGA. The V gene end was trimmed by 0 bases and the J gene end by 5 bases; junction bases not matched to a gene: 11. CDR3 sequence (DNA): TGTGCCAGCAGCTTAACTCACCCGGGAGGGGCGTTTACCGGGGAGCTGTTTTTT. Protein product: CASSLTHPGGAFTGELFF.

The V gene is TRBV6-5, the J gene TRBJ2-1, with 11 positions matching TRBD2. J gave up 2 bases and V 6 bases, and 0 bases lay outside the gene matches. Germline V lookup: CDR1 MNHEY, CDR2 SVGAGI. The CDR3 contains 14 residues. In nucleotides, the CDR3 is TGTGCCAGCAGACTAGCGGGAGCCTACAATGAGCAGTTCTTC. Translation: CASRLAGAYNEQFF.

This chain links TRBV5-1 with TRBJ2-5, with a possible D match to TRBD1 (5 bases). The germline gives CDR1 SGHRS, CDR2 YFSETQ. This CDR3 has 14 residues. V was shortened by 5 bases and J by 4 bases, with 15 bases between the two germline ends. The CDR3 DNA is TGCGCCAGCAGTCACCCAGGGTCGGGAGAGACCCAGTACTTC. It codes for CASSHPGSGETQYF.

The CDR3 DNA sequence: TGTGCCAGCAGTTACCCCTTGAGGGGGTCAGCCACTGGGGCCAACGTCCTGACTTTC. This sequence encodes CASSYPLRGSATGANVLTF. The V and J genes are TRBV6-2 or TRBV6-3 and TRBJ2-6; D is perhaps TRBD1 (6 bases). V was trimmed by 2 bases and J by 2 bases, leaving 19 bases between them. The CDR3 covers 19 residues. The germline CDR1 and CDR2 sequences are MNHEY and SVGEGT.

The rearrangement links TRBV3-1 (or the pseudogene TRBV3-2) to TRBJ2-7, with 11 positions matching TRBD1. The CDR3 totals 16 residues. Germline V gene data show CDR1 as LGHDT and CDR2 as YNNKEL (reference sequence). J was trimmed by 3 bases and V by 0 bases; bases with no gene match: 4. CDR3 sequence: CASSQDPGTGGYEQYF. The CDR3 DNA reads TGTGCCAGCAGCCAAGACCCCGGGACAGGGGGCTACGAGCAGTACTTC.

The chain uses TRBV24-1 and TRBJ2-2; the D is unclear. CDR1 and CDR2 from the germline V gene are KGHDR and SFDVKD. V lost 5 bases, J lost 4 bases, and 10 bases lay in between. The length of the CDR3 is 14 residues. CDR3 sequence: CATSGQTRTGELFF. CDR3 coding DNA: TGTGCCACCAGTGGGCAGACTCGCACCGGGGAGCTGTTTTTT.

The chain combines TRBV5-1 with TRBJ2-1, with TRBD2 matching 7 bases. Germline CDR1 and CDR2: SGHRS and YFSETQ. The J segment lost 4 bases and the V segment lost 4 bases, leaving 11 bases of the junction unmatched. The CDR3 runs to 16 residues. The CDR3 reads CASSPTSGAGYNEQFF. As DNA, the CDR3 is TGCGCCAGCAGCCCAACCAGCGGGGCGGGGTACAATGAGCAGTTCTTC. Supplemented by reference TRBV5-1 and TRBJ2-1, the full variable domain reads KAGVTQTPRYLIKTRGQQVTLSCSPISGHRSVSWYQQTPGQGLQFLFEYFSETQRNKGNFPGRFSGRQFSNSRSEMNVSTLELGDSALYLCASSPTSGAGYNEQFFGPGTRLTVL.

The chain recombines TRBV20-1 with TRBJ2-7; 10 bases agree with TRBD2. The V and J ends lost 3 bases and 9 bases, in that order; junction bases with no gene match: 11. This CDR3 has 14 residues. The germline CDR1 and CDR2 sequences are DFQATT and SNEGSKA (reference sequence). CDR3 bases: TGCAGTGCTAGTGCAGCGGGAGGGACCCGGGGGCAGTACTTC. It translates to CSASAAGGTRGQYF.

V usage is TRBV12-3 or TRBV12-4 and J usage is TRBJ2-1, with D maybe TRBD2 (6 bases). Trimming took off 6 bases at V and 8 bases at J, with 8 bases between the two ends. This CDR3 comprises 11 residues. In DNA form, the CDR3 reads TGTGCCAGCAGGTGGGGGGATGAGCAGTTCTTC. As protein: CASRWGDEQFF.

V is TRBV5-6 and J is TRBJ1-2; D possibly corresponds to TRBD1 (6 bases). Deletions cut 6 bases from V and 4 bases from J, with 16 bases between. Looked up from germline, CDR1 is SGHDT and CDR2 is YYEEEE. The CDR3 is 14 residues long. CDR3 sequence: CASISTGRPYGYTF. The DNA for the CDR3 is TGTGCCAGCATCTCGACAGGCCGCCCCTATGGCTACACCTTC.

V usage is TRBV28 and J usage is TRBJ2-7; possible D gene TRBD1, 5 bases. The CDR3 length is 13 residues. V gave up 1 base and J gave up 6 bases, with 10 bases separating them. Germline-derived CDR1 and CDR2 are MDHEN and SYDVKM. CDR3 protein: CASSLSLQGEQYF. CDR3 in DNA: TGTGCCAGCAGTTTATCCCTTCAGGGCGAGCAGTACTTC.

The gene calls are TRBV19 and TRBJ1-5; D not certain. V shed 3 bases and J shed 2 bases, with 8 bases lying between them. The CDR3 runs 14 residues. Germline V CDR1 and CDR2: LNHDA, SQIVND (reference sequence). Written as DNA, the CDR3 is TGTGCCAGTAGTATTCGTTCGGGCAATCAGCCCCAGCATTTT. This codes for CASSIRSGNQPQHF.